This TCR beta chain derives from a study of T cell responses to AZD1222 COVID-19 vaccine. Study background: Pooling of second doses given at about 4 or about 12 weeks was done. Study-wide findings and caveats: Regions 160-218 and 743-854 dominated among vaccine-associated CD4 TCRs spanning spike. Repertoire samples came only from after the peak T cell response. Unmutated variant regions are reportedly targeted by nearly half of spike-specific TCRs.

Here immunoSEQ multiplex PCR was the method, and the copy in TCRdb shows in-frame clones only, minus some. The repertoire holds about 130,000 clones, with more than 75% as singletons. This clone was detected once. Its antigen is unidentified. This CDR3 is built from 16 residues. Germline values: CDR1 LNHDA, CDR2 SQIVND (reference sequence). Trimming cost V 7 bases and J 1 base, with 19 bases left between them. The chain couples TRBV19 to TRBJ1-2; D call uncertain. The sample in question was peripheral blood, obtained on day 0 of AZD1222 vaccination. This sequence originates from an adult in good health. The CDR3 reads CASTRANGGRNYGYTF. CDR3 DNA sequence: TGTGCCAGTACACGGGCCAACGGAGGACGTAACTATGGCTACACCTTC.